The T cell receptor beta chain under discussion was sequenced for a study of regulatory T cells in long-lasting Graves disease. iRepertoire HTBI primers and Arm-PCR of CDR3 regions built TCR beta libraries. TCRdb re-analysed the multiplex PCR reads in MiXCR, keeping a single row per CDR3 protein. The sample consists of about 460,000 distinct CDR3 sequences, about 20% of them appearing once. As for time point: persistent/refractory GD, antithyroid drugs over 5 years with positive TRAb. The TCR library used RNA extracted from PBMCs. The CDR3 is 15 amino acids. V was clipped by 6 bases and J by 0 bases, with 15 bases between them. Germline V CDR1 and CDR2: SEHNR, FQNEAQ (reference sequence).

The clonotype comes from a female donor with Graves disease. This chain joins TRBV7-9 and TRBJ2-7, with a possible D match to TRBD1 (5 bases). The sequences come from peripheral blood mononuclear cells (PBMCs), collected when the disease was refractory, from a patient treated with antithyroid drugs. The CDR3 DNA reads TGTGCCAGCAGTCTCCTTTCAGGGAACTCCTACGAGCAGTACTTC. As protein: CASSLLSGNSYEQYF.